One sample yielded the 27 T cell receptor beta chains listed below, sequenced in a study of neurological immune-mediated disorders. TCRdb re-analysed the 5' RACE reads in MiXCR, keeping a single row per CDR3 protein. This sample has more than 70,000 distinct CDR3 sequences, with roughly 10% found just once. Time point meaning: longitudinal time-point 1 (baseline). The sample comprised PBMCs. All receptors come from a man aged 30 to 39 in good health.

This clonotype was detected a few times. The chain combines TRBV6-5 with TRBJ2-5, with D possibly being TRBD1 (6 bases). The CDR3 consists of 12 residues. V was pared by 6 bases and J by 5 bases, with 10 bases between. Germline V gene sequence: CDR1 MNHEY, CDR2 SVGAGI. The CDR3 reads CASSRGEETQYF. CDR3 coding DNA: TGTGCCAGCAGCAGGGGAGAGGAGACCCAGTACTTC.

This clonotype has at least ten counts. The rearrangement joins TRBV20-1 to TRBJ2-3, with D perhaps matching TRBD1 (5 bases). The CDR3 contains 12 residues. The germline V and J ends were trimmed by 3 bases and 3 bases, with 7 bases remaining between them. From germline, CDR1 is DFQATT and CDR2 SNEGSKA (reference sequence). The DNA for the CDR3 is TGCAGTGCTAGTCCAGGGACAGATACGCAGTATTTT. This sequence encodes CSASPGTDTQYF.

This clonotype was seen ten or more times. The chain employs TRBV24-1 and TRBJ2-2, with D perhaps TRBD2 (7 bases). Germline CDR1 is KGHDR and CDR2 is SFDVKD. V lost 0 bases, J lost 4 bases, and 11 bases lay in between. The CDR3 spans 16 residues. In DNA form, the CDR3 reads TGTGCCACCAGTGATTTGCGGGGGGCAGCCACCGGGGAGCTGTTTTTT. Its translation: CATSDLRGAATGELFF.

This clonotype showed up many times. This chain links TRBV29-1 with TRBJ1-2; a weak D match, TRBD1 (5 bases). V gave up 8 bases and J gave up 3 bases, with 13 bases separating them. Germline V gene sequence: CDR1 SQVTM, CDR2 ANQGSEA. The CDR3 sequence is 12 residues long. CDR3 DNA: TGCAGCCTGAGGCAGGGTGACTATGGCTACACCTTC. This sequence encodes CSLRQGDYGYTF.

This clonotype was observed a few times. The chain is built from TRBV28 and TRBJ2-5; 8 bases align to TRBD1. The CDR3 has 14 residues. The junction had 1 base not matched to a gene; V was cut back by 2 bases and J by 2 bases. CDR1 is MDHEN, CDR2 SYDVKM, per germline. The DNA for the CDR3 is TGTGCCAGCAGTTTAGGGACAGGACAAGAGACCCAGTACTTC. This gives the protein CASSLGTGQETQYF.

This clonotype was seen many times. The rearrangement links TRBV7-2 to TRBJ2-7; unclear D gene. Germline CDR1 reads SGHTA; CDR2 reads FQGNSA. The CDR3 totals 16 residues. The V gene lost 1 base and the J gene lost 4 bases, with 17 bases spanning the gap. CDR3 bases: TGTGCCAGCAGCTTAGACCCAGGCTCCCTCCGGTACGAGCAGTACTTC. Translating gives CASSLDPGSLRYEQYF.

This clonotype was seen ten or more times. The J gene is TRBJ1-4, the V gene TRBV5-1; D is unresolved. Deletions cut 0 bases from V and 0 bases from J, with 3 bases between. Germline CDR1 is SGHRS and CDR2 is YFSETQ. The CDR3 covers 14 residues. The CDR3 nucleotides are TGCGCCAGCAGCTTGGCATCAACTAATGAAAAACTGTTTTTT. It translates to CASSLASTNEKLFF.

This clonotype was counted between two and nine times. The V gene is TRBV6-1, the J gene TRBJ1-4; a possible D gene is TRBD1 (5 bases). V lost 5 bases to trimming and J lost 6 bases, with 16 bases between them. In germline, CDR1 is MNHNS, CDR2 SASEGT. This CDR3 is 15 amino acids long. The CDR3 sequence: CASSTRDGTDEKLFF. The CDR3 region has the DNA TGTGCCAGCAGTACCCGGGACGGGACTGATGAAAAACTGTTTTTT.

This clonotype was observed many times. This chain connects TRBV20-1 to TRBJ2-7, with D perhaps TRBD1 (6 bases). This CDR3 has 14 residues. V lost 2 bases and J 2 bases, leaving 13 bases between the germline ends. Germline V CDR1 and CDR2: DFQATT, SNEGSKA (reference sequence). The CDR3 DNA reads TGCAGTGCTAGAATTGTGGACAGAACCTACGAGCAGTACTTC. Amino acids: CSARIVDRTYEQYF.

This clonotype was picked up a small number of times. The CDR3 DNA reads as TGTGCCACCAGTGACCTCGCTCCCGGACCGAGTTGGGATGGCTACACCTTC. Translation gives CATSDLAPGPSWDGYTF. The chain combines TRBV24-1 with TRBJ1-2; D remains ambiguous. This CDR3 is 17 amino acids long. Trimming pared 4 bases from V and 6 bases from J, leaving 23 bases between. CDR1 and CDR2 from the germline V gene are KGHDR and SFDVKD.

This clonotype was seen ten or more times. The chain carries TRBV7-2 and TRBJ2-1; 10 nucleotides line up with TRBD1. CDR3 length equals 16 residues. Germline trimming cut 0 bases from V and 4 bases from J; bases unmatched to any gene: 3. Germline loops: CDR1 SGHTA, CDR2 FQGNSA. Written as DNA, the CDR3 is TGTGCCAGCAGCTTAGCGAGGACAGGGGGGTACAATGAGCAGTTCTTC. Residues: CASSLARTGGYNEQFF.

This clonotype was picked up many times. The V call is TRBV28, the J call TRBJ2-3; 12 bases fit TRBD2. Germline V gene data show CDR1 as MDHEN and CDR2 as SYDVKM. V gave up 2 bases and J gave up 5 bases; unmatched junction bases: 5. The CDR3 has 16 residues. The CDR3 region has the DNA TGTGCCAGCAGTTTACCAGGACTAGCGGGACGAGATACGCAGTATTTT. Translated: CASSLPGLAGRDTQYF. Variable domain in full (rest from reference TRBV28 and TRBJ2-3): DVKVTQSSRYLVKRTGEKVFLECVQDMDHENMFWYRQDPGLGLRLIYFSYDVKMKEKGDIPEGYSVSREKKERFSLILESASTNQTSMYLCASSLPGLAGRDTQYFGPGTRLTVL.

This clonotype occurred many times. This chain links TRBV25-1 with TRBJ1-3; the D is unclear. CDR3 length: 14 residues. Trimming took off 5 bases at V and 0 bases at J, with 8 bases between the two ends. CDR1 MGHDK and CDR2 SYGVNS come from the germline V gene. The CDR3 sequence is CASSLTSSGNTIYF. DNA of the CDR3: TGTGCCAGCAGTCTGACGAGCTCTGGAAACACCATATATTTT.

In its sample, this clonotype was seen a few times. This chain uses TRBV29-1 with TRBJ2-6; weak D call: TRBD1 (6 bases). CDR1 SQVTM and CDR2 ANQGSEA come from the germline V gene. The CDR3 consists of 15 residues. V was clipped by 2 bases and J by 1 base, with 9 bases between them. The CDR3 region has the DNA TGCAGCGTTGAATTCAGGGGATCTGGGGCCAACGTCCTGACTTTC. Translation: CSVEFRGSGANVLTF.

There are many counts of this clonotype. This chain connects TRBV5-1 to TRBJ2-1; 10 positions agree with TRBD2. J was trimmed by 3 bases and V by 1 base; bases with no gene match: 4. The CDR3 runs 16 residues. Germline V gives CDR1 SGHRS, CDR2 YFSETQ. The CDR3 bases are TGCGCCAGCAGCTTGCAAGCGGGAGGGGTCTACAATGAGCAGTTCTTC. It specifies CASSLQAGGVYNEQFF.

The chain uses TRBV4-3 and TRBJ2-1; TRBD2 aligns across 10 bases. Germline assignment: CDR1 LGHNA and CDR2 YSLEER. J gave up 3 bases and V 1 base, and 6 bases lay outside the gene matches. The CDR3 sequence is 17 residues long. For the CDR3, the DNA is TGCGCCAGCAGCCAAGGAATAGCGGGAGGCCTCTACAATGAGCAGTTCTTC. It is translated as CASSQGIAGGLYNEQFF.

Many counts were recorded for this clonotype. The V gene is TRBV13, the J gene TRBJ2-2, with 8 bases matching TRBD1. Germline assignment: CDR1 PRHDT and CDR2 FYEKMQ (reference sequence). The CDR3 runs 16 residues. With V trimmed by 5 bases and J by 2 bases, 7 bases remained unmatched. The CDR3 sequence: CASSIDRGINTGELFF. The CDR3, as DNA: TGTGCCAGCAGCATTGACAGGGGAATTAACACCGGGGAGCTGTTTTTT.

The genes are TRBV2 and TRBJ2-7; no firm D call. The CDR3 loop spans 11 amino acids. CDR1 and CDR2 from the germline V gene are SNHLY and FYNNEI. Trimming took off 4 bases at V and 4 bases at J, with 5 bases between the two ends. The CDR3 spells CASSAAYEQYF. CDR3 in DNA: TGTGCCAGCAGTGCGGCATACGAGCAGTACTTC.

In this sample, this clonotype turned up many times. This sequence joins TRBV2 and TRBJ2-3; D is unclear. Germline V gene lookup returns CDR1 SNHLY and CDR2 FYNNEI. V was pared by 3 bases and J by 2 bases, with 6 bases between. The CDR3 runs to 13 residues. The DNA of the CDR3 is TGTGCCAGCAGTGACAGGTACACAGATACGCAGTATTTT. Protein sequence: CASSDRYTDTQYF.

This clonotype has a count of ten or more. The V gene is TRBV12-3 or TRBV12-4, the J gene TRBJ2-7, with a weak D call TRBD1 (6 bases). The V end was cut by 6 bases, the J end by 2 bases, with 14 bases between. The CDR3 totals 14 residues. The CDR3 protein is CASSQTGTTYEQYF. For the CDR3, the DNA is TGTGCCAGCAGCCAAACCGGGACAACCTACGAGCAGTACTTC.

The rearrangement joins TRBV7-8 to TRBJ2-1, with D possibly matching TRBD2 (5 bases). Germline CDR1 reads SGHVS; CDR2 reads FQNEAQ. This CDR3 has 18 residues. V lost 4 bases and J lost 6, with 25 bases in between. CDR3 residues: CASSSNQPHLTRGNEQFF. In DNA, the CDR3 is TGTGCCAGCAGCTCAAACCAGCCCCACTTGACACGGGGCAATGAGCAGTTCTTC.

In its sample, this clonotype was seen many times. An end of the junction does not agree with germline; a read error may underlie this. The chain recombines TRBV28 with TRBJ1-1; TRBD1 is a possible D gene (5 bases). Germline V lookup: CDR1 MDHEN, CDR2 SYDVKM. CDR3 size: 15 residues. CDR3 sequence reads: CASSFPPPGFNEPFF. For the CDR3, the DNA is TGTGCCAGCAGTTTTCCGCCCCCAGGGTTTAATGAACCTTTCTTT.

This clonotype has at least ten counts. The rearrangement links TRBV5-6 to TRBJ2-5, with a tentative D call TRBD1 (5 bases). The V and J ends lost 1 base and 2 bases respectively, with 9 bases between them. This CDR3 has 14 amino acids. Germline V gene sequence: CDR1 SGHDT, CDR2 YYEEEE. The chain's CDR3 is CASSLNPGQETQYF. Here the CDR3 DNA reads TGTGCCAGCAGCTTGAACCCAGGGCAAGAGACCCAGTACTTC. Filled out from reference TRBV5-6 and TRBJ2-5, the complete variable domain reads DAGVTQSPTHLIKTRGQQVTLRCSPKSGHDTVSWYQQALGQGPQFIFQYYEEEERQRGNFPDRFSGHQFPNYSSELNVNALLLGDSALYLCASSLNPGQETQYFGPGTRLLVL.

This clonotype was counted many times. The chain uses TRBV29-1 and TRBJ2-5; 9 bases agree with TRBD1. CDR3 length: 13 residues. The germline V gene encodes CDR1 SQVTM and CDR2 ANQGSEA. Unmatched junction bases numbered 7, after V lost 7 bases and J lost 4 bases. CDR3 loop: CSAGQGMRETQYF. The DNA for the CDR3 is TGCAGCGCTGGACAGGGGATGAGAGAGACCCAGTACTTC.

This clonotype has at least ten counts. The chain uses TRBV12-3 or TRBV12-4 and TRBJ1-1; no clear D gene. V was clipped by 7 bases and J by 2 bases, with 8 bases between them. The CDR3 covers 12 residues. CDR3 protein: CASTLGNTEAFF. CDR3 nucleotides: TGTGCCAGCACCCTAGGTAACACTGAAGCTTTCTTT.

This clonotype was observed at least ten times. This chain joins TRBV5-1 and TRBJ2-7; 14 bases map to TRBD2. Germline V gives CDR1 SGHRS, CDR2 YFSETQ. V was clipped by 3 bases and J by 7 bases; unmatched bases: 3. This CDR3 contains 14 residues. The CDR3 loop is CASSSGLAGEEQYF. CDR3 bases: TGCGCCAGCAGCTCGGGACTAGCGGGAGAGGAGCAGTACTTC.

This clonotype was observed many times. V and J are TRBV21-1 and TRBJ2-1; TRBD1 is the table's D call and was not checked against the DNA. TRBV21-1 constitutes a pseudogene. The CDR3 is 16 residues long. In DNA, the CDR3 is TGTGCCAGCAGCAAACTCGAGGGGTCCTCCTACAATGAGCAGTTCTTC. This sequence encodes CASSKLEGSSYNEQFF.